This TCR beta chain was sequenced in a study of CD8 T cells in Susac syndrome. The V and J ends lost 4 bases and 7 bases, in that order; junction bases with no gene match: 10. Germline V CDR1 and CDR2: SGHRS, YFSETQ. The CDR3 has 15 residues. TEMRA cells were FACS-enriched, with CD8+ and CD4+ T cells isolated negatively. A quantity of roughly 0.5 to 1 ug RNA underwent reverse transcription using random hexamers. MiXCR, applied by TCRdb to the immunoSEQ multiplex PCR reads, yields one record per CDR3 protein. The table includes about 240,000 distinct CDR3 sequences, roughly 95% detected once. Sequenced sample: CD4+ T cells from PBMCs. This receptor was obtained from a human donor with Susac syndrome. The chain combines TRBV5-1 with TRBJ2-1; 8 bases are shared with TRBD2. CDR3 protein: CASSVTGTRANEQFF. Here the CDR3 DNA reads TGCGCCAGCAGCGTGACCGGGACTAGAGCAAATGAGCAGTTCTTC. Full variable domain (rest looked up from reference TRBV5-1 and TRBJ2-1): KAGVTQTPRYLIKTRGQQVTLSCSPISGHRSVSWYQQTPGQGLQFLFEYFSETQRNKGNFPGRFSGRQFSNSRSEMNVSTLELGDSALYLCASSVTGTRANEQFFGPGTRLTVL.